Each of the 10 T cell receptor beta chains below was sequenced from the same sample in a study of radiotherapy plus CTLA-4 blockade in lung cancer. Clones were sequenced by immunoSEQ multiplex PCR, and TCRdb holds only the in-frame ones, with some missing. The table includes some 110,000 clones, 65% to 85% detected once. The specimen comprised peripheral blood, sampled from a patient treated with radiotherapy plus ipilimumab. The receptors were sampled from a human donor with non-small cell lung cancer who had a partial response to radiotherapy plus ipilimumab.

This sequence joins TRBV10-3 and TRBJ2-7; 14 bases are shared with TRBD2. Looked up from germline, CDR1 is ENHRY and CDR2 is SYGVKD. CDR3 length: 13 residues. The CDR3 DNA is TGTGCAGTAGGGGGACTAGCGGGAGCCGAGCAGTACTTC. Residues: CAVGGLAGAEQYF.

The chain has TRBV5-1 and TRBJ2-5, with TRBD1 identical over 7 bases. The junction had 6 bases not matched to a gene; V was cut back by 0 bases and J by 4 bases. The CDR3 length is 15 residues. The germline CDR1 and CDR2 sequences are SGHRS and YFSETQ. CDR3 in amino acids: CASSLAGTARETQYF. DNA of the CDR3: TGCGCCAGCAGCTTGGCGGGGACAGCGCGAGAGACCCAGTACTTC.

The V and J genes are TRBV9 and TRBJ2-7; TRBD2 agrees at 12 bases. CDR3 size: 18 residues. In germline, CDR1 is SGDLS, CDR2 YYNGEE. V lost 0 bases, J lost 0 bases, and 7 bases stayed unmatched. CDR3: CASSVGLAGALSSYEQYF. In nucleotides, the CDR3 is TGTGCCAGCAGCGTAGGACTAGCGGGAGCCCTTAGCTCCTACGAGCAGTACTTC.

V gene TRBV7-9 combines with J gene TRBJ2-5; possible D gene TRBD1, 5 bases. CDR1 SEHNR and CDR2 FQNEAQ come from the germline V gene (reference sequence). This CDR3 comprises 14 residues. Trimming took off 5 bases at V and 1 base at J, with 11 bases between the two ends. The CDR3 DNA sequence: TGTGCCAGCAGCCAGCGACAGATCCAAGAGACCCAGTACTTC. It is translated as CASSQRQIQETQYF.

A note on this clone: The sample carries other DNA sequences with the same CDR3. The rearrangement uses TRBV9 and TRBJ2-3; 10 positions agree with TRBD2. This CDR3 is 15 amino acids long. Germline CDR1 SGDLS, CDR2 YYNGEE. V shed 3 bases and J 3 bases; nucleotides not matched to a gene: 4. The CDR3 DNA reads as TGTGCCAGCAGCGCGCAACTAGCGGGAACAGATACGCAGTATTTT. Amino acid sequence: CASSAQLAGTDTQYF.

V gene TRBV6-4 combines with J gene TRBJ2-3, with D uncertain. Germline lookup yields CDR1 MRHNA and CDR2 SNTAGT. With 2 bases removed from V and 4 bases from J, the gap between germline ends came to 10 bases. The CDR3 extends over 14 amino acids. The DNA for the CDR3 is TGTGCCAGCAGTGACGAGAGCTCCCCAGATACGCAGTATTTT. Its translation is CASSDESSPDTQYF.

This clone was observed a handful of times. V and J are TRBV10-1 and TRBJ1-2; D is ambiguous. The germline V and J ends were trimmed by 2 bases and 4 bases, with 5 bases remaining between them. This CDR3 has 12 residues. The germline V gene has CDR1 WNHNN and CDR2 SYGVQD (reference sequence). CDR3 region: CASSEGSYGYTF. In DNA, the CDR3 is TGCGCCAGCAGTGAGGGGAGCTATGGCTACACCTTC.

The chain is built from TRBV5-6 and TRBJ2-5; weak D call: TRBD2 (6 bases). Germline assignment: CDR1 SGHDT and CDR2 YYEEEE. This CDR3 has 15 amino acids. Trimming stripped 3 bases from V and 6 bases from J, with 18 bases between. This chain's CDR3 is CASSSPSEGGQTQYF. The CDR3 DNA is TGTGCCAGCAGCTCCCCGTCGGAGGGTGGGCAGACCCAGTACTTC.

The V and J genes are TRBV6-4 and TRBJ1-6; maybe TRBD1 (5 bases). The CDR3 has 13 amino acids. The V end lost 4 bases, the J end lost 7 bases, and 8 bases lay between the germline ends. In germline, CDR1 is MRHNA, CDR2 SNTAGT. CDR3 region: CASSVTANSPLHF. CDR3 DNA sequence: TGTGCCAGCAGTGTGACAGCAAATTCACCCCTCCACTTT.

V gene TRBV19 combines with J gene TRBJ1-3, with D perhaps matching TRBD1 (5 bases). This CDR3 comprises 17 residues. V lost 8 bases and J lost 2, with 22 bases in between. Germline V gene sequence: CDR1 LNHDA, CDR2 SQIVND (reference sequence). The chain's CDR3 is CASRYGALQGAGNTIYF. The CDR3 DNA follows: TGTGCCAGTCGATATGGCGCACTTCAGGGCGCTGGAAACACCATATATTTT.